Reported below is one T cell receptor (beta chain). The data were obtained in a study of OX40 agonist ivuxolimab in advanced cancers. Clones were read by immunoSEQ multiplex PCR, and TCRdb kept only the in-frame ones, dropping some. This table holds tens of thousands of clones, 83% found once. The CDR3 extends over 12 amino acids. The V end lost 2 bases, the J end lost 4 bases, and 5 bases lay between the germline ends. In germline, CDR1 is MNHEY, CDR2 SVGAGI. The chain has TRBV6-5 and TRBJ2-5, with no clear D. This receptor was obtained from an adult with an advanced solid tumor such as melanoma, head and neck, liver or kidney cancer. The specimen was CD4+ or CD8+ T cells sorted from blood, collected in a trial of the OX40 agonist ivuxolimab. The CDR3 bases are TGTGCCAGCAGTTACGTCGGAGAGACCCAGTACTTC. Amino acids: CASSYVGETQYF.